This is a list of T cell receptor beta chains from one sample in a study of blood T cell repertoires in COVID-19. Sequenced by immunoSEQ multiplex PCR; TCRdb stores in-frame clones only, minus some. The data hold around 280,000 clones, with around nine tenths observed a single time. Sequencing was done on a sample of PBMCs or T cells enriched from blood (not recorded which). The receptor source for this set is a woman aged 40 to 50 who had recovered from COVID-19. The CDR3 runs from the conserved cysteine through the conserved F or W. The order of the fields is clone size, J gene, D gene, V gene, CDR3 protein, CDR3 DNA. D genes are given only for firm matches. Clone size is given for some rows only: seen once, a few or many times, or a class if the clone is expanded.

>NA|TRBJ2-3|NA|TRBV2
CASRKERVFRADTQYF
TGTGCCAGCAGGAAGGAGCGGGTTTTTAGAGCAGATACGCAGTATTTT
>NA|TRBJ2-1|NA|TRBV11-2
CASSLSTSPYNEQFF
TGTGCCAGCAGCTTATCGACTAGTCCCTACAATGAGCAGTTCTTC
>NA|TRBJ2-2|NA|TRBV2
CASSVGLTGELFF
TGTGCCAGCAGTGTCGGACTTACCGGGGAGCTGTTTTTT
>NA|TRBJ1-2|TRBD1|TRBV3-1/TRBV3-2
CASSQANRGQTF
TGTGCCAGCAGCCAAGCAAACAGGGGGCAGACCTTC
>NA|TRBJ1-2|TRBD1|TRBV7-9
CASSPTGNYGYTF
TGTGCCAGCAGCCCGACAGGGAACTATGGCTACACCTTC
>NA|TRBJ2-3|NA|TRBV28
CASSFTGSSTDTQYF
TGTGCCAGCAGTTTCACCGGGAGTAGCACAGATACGCAGTATTTT
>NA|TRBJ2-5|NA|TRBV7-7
CASSISRGQETQYF
TGTGCTAGCAGTATTTCAAGGGGTCAAGAGACCCAGTACTTC
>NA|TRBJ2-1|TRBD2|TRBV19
CASSRIGLAVTEEQFF
TGTGCCAGTAGTAGGATCGGACTAGCGGTGACGGAGGAGCAGTTCTTC
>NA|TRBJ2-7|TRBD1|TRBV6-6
CASSPGGVAGGKSSYEQYF
TGTGCCAGCAGTCCAGGGGGAGTAGCTGGGGGAAAGAGCTCCTACGAGCAGTACTTC
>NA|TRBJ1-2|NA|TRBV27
CASSSPGLLGGYTF
TGTGCCAGCAGTTCGCCAGGGCTATTGGGTGGCTACACCTTC
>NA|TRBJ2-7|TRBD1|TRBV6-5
CASSRTGGHSYEQYF
TGTGCCAGCAGTCGCACAGGGGGCCACTCCTACGAGCAGTACTTC
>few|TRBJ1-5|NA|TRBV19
CASSSGVRSNQPQHF
TGTGCCAGTAGTTCAGGGGTTCGGAGCAATCAGCCCCAGCATTTT
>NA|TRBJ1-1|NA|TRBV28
CASRGAWGNTEAFF
TGTGCCAGCAGGGGGGCCTGGGGGAACACTGAAGCTTTCTTT
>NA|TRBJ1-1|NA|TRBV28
CASSRPQGGGNTEAFF
TGTGCCAGCAGTAGGCCCCAGGGAGGGGGGAACACTGAAGCTTTCTTT
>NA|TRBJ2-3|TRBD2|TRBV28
CASSSVGAGEEDTQYF
TGTGCCAGCTCCTCCGTGGGCGCGGGAGAGGAAGATACGCAGTATTTT
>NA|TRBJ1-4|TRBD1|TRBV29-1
CSVVQGAREKLFF
TGCAGCGTTGTACAGGGGGCGAGGGAAAAACTGTTTTTT
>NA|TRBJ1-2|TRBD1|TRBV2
CASSADRGRNYGYTF
TGTGCCAGCAGTGCCGACAGGGGGCGGAACTATGGCTACACCTTC
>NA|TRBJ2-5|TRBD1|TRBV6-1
CASSEGTGRETQYF
TGTGCCAGCAGTGAAGGGACAGGGAGGGAGACCCAGTACTTC
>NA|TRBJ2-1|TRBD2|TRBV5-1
CASKTSGSSYNEQFF
TGCGCCAGCAAAACTAGCGGCAGCTCCTACAATGAGCAGTTCTTC
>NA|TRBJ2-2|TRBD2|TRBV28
CASSSPGLAGGGTGELFF
TGTGCCAGCAGTTCCCCGGGACTAGCGGGAGGGGGAACCGGGGAGCTGTTTTTT
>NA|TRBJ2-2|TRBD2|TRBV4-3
CASSQVLAGAAGELFF
TGCGCCAGCAGCCAAGTACTAGCGGGAGCGGCCGGGGAGCTGTTTTTT
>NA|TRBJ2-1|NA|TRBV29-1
CSGTGTLYNEQFF
TGCAGCGGAACCGGGACACTATACAATGAGCAGTTCTTC
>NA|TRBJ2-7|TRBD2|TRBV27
CASPQRRLAGTYEQYF
TGTGCCAGCCCTCAACGAAGGCTAGCGGGAACCTACGAGCAGTACTTC
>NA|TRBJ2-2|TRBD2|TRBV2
CASRLRLAGQTGELFF
TGTGCCAGCAGACTTAGACTAGCGGGACAAACCGGGGAGCTGTTTTTT
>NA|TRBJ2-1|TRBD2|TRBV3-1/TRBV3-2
CASSQSTRTSGSFF
TGTGCCAGCAGCCAGAGCACACGGACTAGCGGGAGTTTCTTC
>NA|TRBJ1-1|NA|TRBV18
CASSSGSTEAFF
TGTGCCAGCTCGTCGGGGAGCACTGAAGCTTTCTTT
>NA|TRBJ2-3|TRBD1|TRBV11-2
CASSLRGQGTDTQYF
TGTGCCAGCAGCTTAAGAGGACAGGGCACAGATACGCAGTATTTT
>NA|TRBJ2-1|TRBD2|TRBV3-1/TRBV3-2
CASSQSVLSGASSYNEQFF
TGTGCCAGCAGCCAATCGGTACTGAGCGGGGCCAGCTCCTACAATGAGCAGTTCTTC
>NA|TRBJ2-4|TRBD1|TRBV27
CASASVRDRGAQYF
TGTGCCAGCGCTTCGGTCCGGGACAGGGGCGCCCAGTACTTC
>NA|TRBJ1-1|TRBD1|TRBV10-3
CAISRDRVTEAFF
TGTGCCATCAGCCGGGACAGGGTAACTGAAGCTTTCTTT
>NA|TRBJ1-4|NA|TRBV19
CASRTLATNEKLFF
TGTGCCAGTAGGACACTTGCAACTAATGAAAAACTGTTTTTT
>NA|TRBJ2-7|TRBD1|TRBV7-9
CASSSDRGDEQYF
TGTGCCAGCAGCTCGGACAGGGGGGACGAGCAGTACTTC
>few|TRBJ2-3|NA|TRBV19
CASSISGSDTQYF
TGTGCCAGTAGTATATCTGGGAGCGATACGCAGTATTTT
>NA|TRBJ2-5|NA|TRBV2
CASGLGGLQETQYF
TGTGCCTCTGGTCTCGGCGGACTCCAAGAGACCCAGTACTTC
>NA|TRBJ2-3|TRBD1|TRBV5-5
CASSFWTGSSTDTQYF
TGTGCCAGCAGCTTCTGGACAGGGTCAAGCACAGATACGCAGTATTTT
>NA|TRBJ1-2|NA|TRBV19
CASRGAVGGYGYTF
TGTGCCAGTAGGGGAGCTGTGGGCGGTTATGGCTACACCTTC
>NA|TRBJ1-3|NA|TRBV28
CASRGDSASGNTIYF
TGTGCCAGCAGAGGGGACTCTGCCTCTGGAAACACCATATATTTT
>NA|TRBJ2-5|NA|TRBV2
CAAGEGETQYF
TGTGCCGCCGGAGAGGGAGAGACCCAGTACTTC
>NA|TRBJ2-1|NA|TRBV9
CASSVGAGSYNEQFF
TGTGCCAGCAGCGTAGGGGCGGGCTCCTACAATGAGCAGTTCTTC
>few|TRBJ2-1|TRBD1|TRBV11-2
CASSPWTGSYNEQFF
TGTGCCAGCAGCCCTTGGACAGGGTCCTACAATGAGCAGTTCTTC
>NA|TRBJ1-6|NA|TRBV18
CASSPGRDYNSPLHF
TGTGCCAGCTCACCAGGGCGGGATTATAATTCACCCCTCCACTTT
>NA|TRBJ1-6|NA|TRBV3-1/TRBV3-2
CASSQGGNSPLHF
TGTGCCAGCAGCCAGGGGGGGAATTCACCCCTCCACTTT
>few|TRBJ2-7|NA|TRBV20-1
CSPRRPGEQYF
TGCAGCCCCCGGCGGCCCGGGGAGCAGTACTTC
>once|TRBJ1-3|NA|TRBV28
CASSFSRGTQSGNTIYF
TGTGCCAGCAGTTTCTCGCGGGGGACCCAATCTGGAAACACCATATATTTT
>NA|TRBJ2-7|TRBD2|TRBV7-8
CASIWGEAGGSSYEQYF
TGTGCCAGCATCTGGGGCGAAGCGGGAGGGTCCTCCTACGAGCAGTACTTC
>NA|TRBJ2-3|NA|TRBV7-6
CASSPGRFASTDTQYF
TGTGCCAGCAGCCCTGGGAGATTCGCTAGCACAGATACGCAGTATTTT
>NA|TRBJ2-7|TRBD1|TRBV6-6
CASSTGTGGYEQYF
TGTGCCAGCAGCACCGGGACAGGGGGCTACGAGCAGTACTTC
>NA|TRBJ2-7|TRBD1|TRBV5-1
CASILNRGYEQYF
TGCGCCAGCATCTTAAACAGGGGGTACGAGCAGTACTTC
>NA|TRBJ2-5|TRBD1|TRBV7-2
CASSLVGRTGETQYF
TGTGCCAGCAGCTTAGTGGGCCGGACAGGGGAGACCCAGTACTTC
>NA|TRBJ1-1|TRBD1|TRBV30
CAWTPYRDRPTEAFF
TGTGCCTGGACCCCTTACCGGGACAGACCCACTGAAGCTTTCTTT
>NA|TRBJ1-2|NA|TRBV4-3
CASSQLVQGAGYTF
TGCGCCAGCAGCCAATTAGTACAGGGCGCGGGCTACACCTTC
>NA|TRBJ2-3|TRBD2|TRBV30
CAWSRGLAGGEADTQYF
TGTGCCTGGAGTCGGGGACTAGCGGGAGGGGAGGCAGATACGCAGTATTTT
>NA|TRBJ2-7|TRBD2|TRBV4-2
CASSQDSGAGAREQYF
TGTGCCAGCAGCCAAGATTCCGGCGCGGGAGCCCGCGAGCAGTACTTC
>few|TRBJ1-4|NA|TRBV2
CASSEDTLADEKLFF
TGTGCCAGCAGTGAAGACACCTTGGCTGATGAAAAACTGTTTTTT
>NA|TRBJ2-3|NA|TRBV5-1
CASSLPRGTITDTQYF
TGCGCCAGCAGCTTACCCCGGGGTACTATTACAGATACGCAGTATTTT
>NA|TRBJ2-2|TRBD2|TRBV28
CASSTKAGGPGGELFF
TGTGCCAGCAGTACGAAAGCGGGAGGGCCTGGCGGGGAGCTGTTTTTT
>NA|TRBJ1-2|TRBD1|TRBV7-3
CASSQGARDKRYTF
TGTGCCAGCAGCCAGGGGGCGAGGGACAAACGCTACACCTTC